This entry lists 11 T cell receptor beta chains sequenced from one sample in a study of vaccination and CD4 T cells after COVID-19. Antigens for these TCRs are unknown. The treatment here: roughly nine-day PBMC culture with coronavirus spike peptide pools or control peptides (ViraFEST assay). An unexposed donor provided the CD4+ T cells, which were collected before the COVID-19 pandemic (2011-2018). Once obtained from cultured CD4+ T cells, the DNA was sequenced using the Oncomine TCR Beta short-read assay. CD4+ T cells were cultured, and genomic DNA was extracted from them. TCRdb processed the PCR reads anew with MiXCR; each CDR3 protein has one entry. The sample yields about 9,200 distinct CDR3 sequences, about 32% seen once. What was sequenced was CD4+ T cells from blood, cultured in vitro. The receptor source for this set is a human donor in good health.

The chain uses TRBV6-1 and TRBJ2-2; 9 bases line up with TRBD1. The germline V gene encodes CDR1 MNHNS and CDR2 SASEGT. This CDR3 has 16 amino acids. J gave up 7 bases and V 7 bases, and 13 bases lay outside the gene matches. DNA of the CDR3: TGTGCCAGCAAGATTAGGGCGACAGGGGGTGTCGGGGAGCTGTTTTTT. Its translation: CASKIRATGGVGELFF.

V and J are TRBV20-1 and TRBJ2-4, with TRBD2 identical over 7 bases. Unmatched junction bases numbered 8, after V lost 6 bases and J lost 3 bases. This CDR3 has 14 amino acids. The germline gives CDR1 DFQATT, CDR2 SNEGSKA (reference sequence). The CDR3 loop reads CSAPSLADKNIQYF. The CDR3, as DNA: TGCAGTGCGCCCTCCCTAGCGGACAAAAACATTCAGTACTTC.

V and J are TRBV7-2 and TRBJ1-1, with a weak D call TRBD1 (5 bases). The germline V gene encodes CDR1 SGHTA and CDR2 FQGNSA. With 2 bases removed from V and 4 bases from J, the gap between germline ends came to 11 bases. CDR3 length: 14 amino acids. The CDR3 region is CASSLSPGTTEAFF. Written as DNA, the CDR3 is TGTGCCAGCAGCTTAAGCCCGGGGACCACTGAAGCTTTCTTT.

This chain uses TRBV20-1 with TRBJ1-5; D perhaps matches TRBD1 (6 bases). The germline V gene has CDR1 DFQATT and CDR2 SNEGSKA (reference sequence). Trimming removed 5 bases at V and 4 bases at J, with 18 bases between. This CDR3 has 15 amino acids. CDR3 sequence (DNA): TGCAGTGCTGGAAGGGGGGGCCCCACGAATCAGCCCCAGCATTTT. Translated, it gives CSAGRGGPTNQPQHF.

The chain employs TRBV19 and TRBJ2-7; 10 bases match TRBD1. With 6 bases clipped from V and 4 bases from J, the junction kept 9 bases outside the gene matches. CDR3 length equals 15 residues. The germline V gene has CDR1 LNHDA and CDR2 SQIVND (reference sequence). The CDR3 sequence is CASSLQTGGWYEQYF. CDR3 bases: TGTGCCAGTAGCCTCCAGACAGGGGGCTGGTACGAGCAGTACTTC. Full variable domain (rest looked up from reference TRBV19 and TRBJ2-7): DGGITQSPKYLFRKEGQNVTLSCEQNLNHDAMYWYRQDPGQGLRLIYYSQIVNDFQKGDIAEGYSVSREKKESFPLTVTSAQKNPTAFYLCASSLQTGGWYEQYFGPGTRLTVT.

This clonotype was detected a few times. The chain joins TRBV7-6 to TRBJ1-6; 8 bases are a match to TRBD1. Germline trimming cut 1 base from V and 8 bases from J; bases unmatched to any gene: 7. Looked up from germline, CDR1 is SGHVS and CDR2 is FNYEAQ. This CDR3 has 16 amino acids. The CDR3 loop reads CASSLGSTGADSPLHF. As DNA, the CDR3 is TGTGCCAGCAGCTTAGGATCGACAGGGGCAGATTCACCCCTCCACTTT.

This rearrangement joins TRBV18 to TRBJ2-5, with D hard to call. The ends were cut back, 4 bases at V and 0 bases at J, with 6 bases in the middle. There are 13 residues in the CDR3. The germline V gene encodes CDR1 KGHSH and CDR2 LQKENI. Here the CDR3 reads CASSREYQETQYF. The CDR3 nucleotides are TGTGCCAGCTCACGCGAGTACCAAGAGACCCAGTACTTC.

The rearrangement joins TRBV30 to TRBJ1-5, with D hard to call. The CDR3 is made up of 13 amino acids. Trimming stripped 6 bases from V and 0 bases from J, with 9 bases between. The germline V gene encodes CDR1 GTSNPN and CDR2 SVGIG (reference sequence). Here the CDR3 DNA reads TGTGCCTGCCGACATGATAGCAATCAGCCCCAGCATTTT. It codes for CACRHDSNQPQHF. The complete variable domain, with remaining parts taken from reference TRBV30 and TRBJ1-5, reads SQTIHQWPATLVQPVGSPLSLECTVEGTSNPNLYWYRQAAGRGLQLLFYSVGIGQISSEVPQNLSASRPQDRQFILSSKKLLLSDSGFYLCACRHDSNQPQHFGDGTRLSIL.

The J gene is TRBJ2-5, the V gene TRBV19, with 10 bases identical to TRBD2. Germline CDR1 LNHDA, CDR2 SQIVND (reference sequence). The CDR3 is 14 amino acids. V gave up 1 base and J gave up 7 bases; unmatched junction bases: 3. CDR3 DNA sequence: TGTGCCAGTAGTATAGGGACTAGCGGTCCGACCCAGTACTTC. It specifies CASSIGTSGPTQYF.

The chain employs TRBV6-2 or TRBV6-3 and TRBJ2-6, with 9 bases identical to TRBD1. CDR1 MNHEY and CDR2 SVGEGT come from the germline V gene. The CDR3 extends over 18 amino acids. Germline trimming cut 0 bases from V and 0 bases from J; bases unmatched to any gene: 3. Written as DNA, the CDR3 is TGTGCCAGCAGTTACTCGACAGGGGGGGTCTCTGGGGCCAACGTCCTGACTTTC. It is translated as CASSYSTGGVSGANVLTF.

The chain uses TRBV28 and TRBJ2-7, with 7 bases that match TRBD1. The junction had 9 bases not matched to a gene; V was cut back by 4 bases and J by 3 bases. The CDR3 contains 15 residues. Germline CDR1 reads MDHEN; CDR2 reads SYDVKM. CDR3 bases: TGTGCCAGCAGTTCCCGACAGGGCGGAGACTACGAGCAGTACTTC. Protein product: CASSSRQGGDYEQYF.